The 30 T cell receptor beta chains reported below all come from one sample, sequenced in a study of regulatory T cells in long-lasting Graves disease. Described time point: newly diagnosed GD, antithyroid drugs for less than 3 months. Scientists built the TCR library using RNA that was extracted from PBMCs. The TCR beta library used iRepertoire HTBI primers with Arm-PCR amplification of CDR3. TCRdb re-called the multiplex PCR reads through MiXCR, storing one row per CDR3 protein. This sample carries about 620,000 distinct CDR3 sequences, roughly 16% of them seen once, and the ten largest clones take approximately 18%. The same specimen was also included in a second study, on T cells in Graves' hyperthyroidism and ophthalmopathy.

The sample here was peripheral blood mononuclear cells (PBMCs), taken at new diagnosis, from a patient treated with antithyroid drugs. The receptors originated from a woman aged 25 to 39 with Graves disease.

A remark on this clonotype: This sequence may be a read error, since a much larger clone differs from it by one base. CDR3 protein: CASSSIYGGLYEQYF. The DNA of the CDR3 is TGTGCCAGCAGCTCGATCTATGGGGGGCTCTACGAGCAGTACTTC. The J gene is TRBJ2-7, the V gene TRBV7-2; D tentatively fits TRBD1 or TRBD2 (6 bases each). The germline V gene has CDR1 SGHTA and CDR2 FQGNSA. Trimming cost V 4 bases and J 3 bases, with 16 bases left between them. The CDR3 contains 15 residues.

The V call is TRBV19, the J call TRBJ2-3; 9 bases line up with TRBD1. Per the germline V gene, CDR1 is LNHDA and CDR2 is SQIVND (reference sequence). V dropped 6 bases and J dropped 2; count of bases not matched to a gene: 12. This CDR3 region has 17 residues. The CDR3 DNA follows: TGTGCCAGTAGCCGGGCCGGGACAGGGTCCAACACAGATACGCAGTATTTT. This translates into CASSRAGTGSNTDTQYF. The full variable domain, completed using reference TRBV19 and TRBJ2-3, is DGGITQSPKYLFRKEGQNVTLSCEQNLNHDAMYWYRQDPGQGLRLIYYSQIVNDFQKGDIAEGYSVSREKKESFPLTVTSAQKNPTAFYLCASSRAGTGSNTDTQYFGPGTRLTVL.

The chain combines TRBV18 with TRBJ2-1, with D possibly being TRBD1 (6 bases). The CDR3 runs 19 residues. The germline CDR1 and CDR2 sequences are KGHSH and LQKENI. Between the trimmed V and J ends, which lost 5 bases and 7 bases, there was a span of 30 bases. CDR3: CASSTRGLSFAPTGNEQFF. The CDR3 DNA reads TGTGCCAGCTCAACCAGGGGTCTATCATTCGCCCCGACGGGGAATGAGCAGTTCTTC. Based on the CDR3 plus reference TRBV18 and TRBJ2-1, the full variable domain is NAGVMQNPRHLVRRRGQEARLRCSPMKGHSHVYWYRQLPEEGLKFMVYLQKENIIDESGMPKERFSAEFPKEGPSILRIQQVVRGDSAAYFCASSTRGLSFAPTGNEQFFGPGTRLTVL.

In its sample, this clonotype was seen many times. CDR3 protein: CASSYRVGGELFF. CDR3 nucleotides: TGTGCCAGCAGTTACAGGGTTGGCGGGGAGCTGTTTTTT. The chain joins TRBV2 to TRBJ2-2; D might be TRBD1 (6 bases). CDR1 is SNHLY and CDR2 is FYNNEI in the germline V gene. The CDR3 consists of 13 residues. V lost 5 bases to trimming and J lost 7 bases, with 11 bases between them.

The chain uses TRBV9 and TRBJ1-1; D is ambiguous. Per the germline V gene, CDR1 is SGDLS and CDR2 is YYNGEE. V lost 4 bases to trimming and J lost 4 bases, with 14 bases between them. The CDR3 loop spans 14 amino acids. This chain's CDR3 is CASSPSDWGTEAFF. For the CDR3, the DNA is TGTGCCAGCAGCCCCAGTGATTGGGGCACTGAAGCTTTCTTT.

In its sample, this clonotype was seen a few times. The CDR3 region has the DNA TGTGCCATCAGTGAGTCGAGACAGACGATTCCATACGAGCAGTACTTC. It translates to CAISESRQTIPYEQYF. The J gene is TRBJ2-7, the V gene TRBV10-3, with a possible D match to TRBD1 (5 bases). CDR1 is ENHRY, CDR2 SYGVKD, per germline. Trimming took off 0 bases at V and 4 bases at J, with 16 bases between the two ends. This CDR3 has 16 residues.

This clonotype was recorded at least ten times. The J gene is TRBJ2-5, the V gene TRBV28; tentative D call: TRBD2 (9 bases). The germline V gene has CDR1 MDHEN and CDR2 SYDVKM. This CDR3 region has 17 residues. V lost 5 bases to trimming and J lost 4 bases, with 23 bases between them. CDR3 region: CASSMGVASGTGETQYF. CDR3 DNA: TGTGCCAGCAGTATGGGGGTGGCTAGCGGGACAGGAGAGACCCAGTACTTC.

This clonotype has a handful of counts. This sequence joins TRBV12-3 or TRBV12-4 and TRBJ1-2; D not resolved. This CDR3 region has 12 residues. V was cut by 2 bases and J by 12 bases, with 13 bases left in between. For the CDR3, the DNA is TGTGCCAGCAGTTTATTTCGTAGTGGGCACACCTTC. This translates into CASSLFRSGHTF.

Only a few counts were recorded for this clonotype. The rearrangement links TRBV27 to TRBJ1-6, with 7 bases fitting TRBD1. The germline V gene encodes CDR1 MNHEY and CDR2 SMNVEV (reference sequence). Germline trimming cut 4 bases from V and 9 bases from J; bases unmatched to any gene: 6. The CDR3 has 14 amino acids. The CDR3 region is CASSSPPGGSPLHF. DNA of the CDR3: TGTGCCAGCAGTTCGCCTCCAGGGGGTTCACCCCTCCACTTT.

The CDR3, as DNA: TGTGCCAGCAGCTTCGCACAGGGGGCGCGGGAGCAGTTCTTC. Translated, it gives CASSFAQGAREQFF. The genes are TRBV7-3 and TRBJ2-1; 9 positions match TRBD1. V was clipped by 3 bases and J by 10 bases; unmatched bases: 7. Germline lookup yields CDR1 SGHTA and CDR2 FQGTGA. The CDR3 consists of 14 residues.

This clonotype was found many times. The chain recombines TRBV28 with TRBJ2-1, with TRBD2 as a possible D gene (5 bases). Germline loops: CDR1 MDHEN, CDR2 SYDVKM. The CDR3 length is 14 residues. V was clipped by 6 bases and J by 6 bases, with 15 bases between them. The CDR3 protein is CASRTPAGGNEQFF. CDR3 bases: TGTGCCAGCAGAACTCCGGCGGGCGGCAATGAGCAGTTCTTC.

The chain carries TRBV4-2 and TRBJ1-4, with D possibly matching TRBD1 (5 bases). Trimming left V 8 bases short and J 7 bases short, with 17 bases between. Germline CDR1 is LGHNA and CDR2 is YNFKEQ. CDR3 size: 14 residues. CDR3 residues: CASGHGGAPEKLFF. The CDR3 DNA reads TGTGCCAGCGGGCATGGAGGGGCTCCTGAAAAACTGTTTTTT.

This chain uses TRBV12-3 or TRBV12-4 with TRBJ1-5; D unresolved. V was clipped by 1 base and J by 6 bases, with 10 bases between them. This CDR3 spans 14 amino acids. The CDR3 DNA reads as TGTGCCAGCAGTTTAGAGTTCCGGGGTCAGCCCCAGCATTTT. Encoded protein: CASSLEFRGQPQHF.

The sample holds many counts of this clonotype. The gene calls are TRBV28 and TRBJ2-2, with D perhaps matching TRBD1 (6 bases). Per germline, CDR1 MDHEN and CDR2 SYDVKM. Trimming cost V 7 bases and J 10 bases, with 13 bases left between them. This CDR3 region has 12 residues. CDR3 amino acids: CASKTGTKELFF. The CDR3, as DNA: TGTGCCAGCAAAACCGGGACAAAGGAGCTGTTTTTT.

This clonotype was counted a few times. The chain employs TRBV7-9 and TRBJ2-3; D gene unclear. The germline CDR1 and CDR2 sequences are SEHNR and FQNEAQ (reference sequence). The germline V and J ends were trimmed by 0 bases and 0 bases, with 4 bases remaining between them. The CDR3 runs 14 residues. In nucleotides, the CDR3 is TGTGCCAGCAGCTTAGCGGAAAGCACAGATACGCAGTATTTT. Amino acid sequence: CASSLAESTDTQYF.

This clonotype was counted at least ten times. The chain couples TRBV28 to TRBJ1-1, with D hard to call. Germline CDR1 reads MDHEN; CDR2 reads SYDVKM. The CDR3 has 14 amino acids. The V end was cut by 4 bases, the J end by 1 base, with 10 bases between. In DNA form, the CDR3 reads TGTGCCAGCAGTTCGCCGGGTAGGAACACTGAAGCTTTCTTT. Amino acid sequence: CASSSPGRNTEAFF. The whole variable domain, filled in from reference TRBV28 and TRBJ1-1, reads DVKVTQSSRYLVKRTGEKVFLECVQDMDHENMFWYRQDPGLGLRLIYFSYDVKMKEKGDIPEGYSVSREKKERFSLILESASTNQTSMYLCASSSPGRNTEAFFGQGTRLTVV.

The rearrangement uses TRBV20-1 and TRBJ1-1; D gene ambiguous. The CDR3 length is 14 residues. V dropped 0 bases and J dropped 2 bases, with 10 bases sitting between them. Germline values: CDR1 DFQATT, CDR2 SNEGSKA (reference sequence). The CDR3, as DNA: TGCAGTGCTAGAGATGACCAAAGAAACACTGAAGCTTTCTTT. This encodes CSARDDQRNTEAFF.

This clonotype appeared a few times. The chain combines TRBV2 with TRBJ2-1; D tentatively fits TRBD1 or TRBD2 (6 bases each). Germline V gene lookup returns CDR1 SNHLY and CDR2 FYNNEI. The CDR3 length is 13 residues. V lost 7 bases and J lost 6, with 13 bases in between. The CDR3 here is CASTSPGANEQFF. The CDR3 nucleotides are TGTGCCAGCACCTCGCCGGGGGCCAATGAGCAGTTCTTC.

A note on this clonotype: A single base separates this from a much larger clone, so it may be a read error. V gene TRBV7-2 combines with J gene TRBJ2-7; perhaps TRBD2 as D (6 bases). The CDR3 loop spans 14 amino acids. Germline assignment: CDR1 SGHTA and CDR2 FQGNSA. This chain's CDR3 is CASSPRRETYELYF. The CDR3 DNA is TGTGCCAGCAGTCCGCGGAGGGAAACCTACGAGCTGTACTTC. Complete variable domain (other parts from reference TRBV7-2 and TRBJ2-7): GAGVSQSPSNKVTEKGKDVELRCDPISGHTALYWYRQSLGQGLEFLIYFQGNSAPDKSGLPSDRFSAERTGGSVSTLTIQRTQQEDSAVYLCASSPRRETYELYFGPGTRLTVT.

This clonotype has a count of ten or more. The chain has TRBV27 and TRBJ2-5; D possibly corresponds to TRBD1 (5 bases). The V gene's germline CDR1 is MNHEY and CDR2 SMNVEV (reference sequence). There are 14 residues in the CDR3. V was pared by 6 bases and J by 1 base, with 12 bases between. The CDR3 DNA reads TGTGCCAGCAGCCCAGGGCAACCCCAAGAGACCCAGTACTTC. Translation gives CASSPGQPQETQYF.

This clonotype was seen a few times. The chain combines TRBV28 with TRBJ1-5; D unclear. Trimming stripped 3 bases from V and 6 bases from J, with 9 bases between. The germline CDR1 and CDR2 sequences are MDHEN and SYDVKM. The CDR3 spans 13 residues. The DNA of the CDR3 is TGTGCCAGCAGTTTCTCCATGGGTCAGCCCCAGCATTTT. Protein product: CASSFSMGQPQHF.

The chain carries TRBV20-1 and TRBJ2-7; maybe TRBD2 (6 bases). Germline V gives CDR1 DFQATT, CDR2 SNEGSKA (reference sequence). V was shortened by 5 bases and J by 8 bases, with 16 bases between the two germline ends. This CDR3 contains 12 residues. CDR3 in amino acids: CSAHRLEGQQYF. The CDR3 DNA is TGCAGTGCTCATAGACTAGAGGGGCAGCAGTACTTC.

This clonotype was seen a few times. The chain is built from TRBV2 and TRBJ2-5; D unclear. The germline V gene has CDR1 SNHLY and CDR2 FYNNEI. Trimming stripped 3 bases from V and 1 base from J, with 9 bases between. This CDR3 comprises 14 residues. The DNA for the CDR3 is TGTGCCAGCAGTGATAACAGCGTCCAAGAGACCCAGTACTTC. This sequence encodes CASSDNSVQETQYF. The variable domain in full, completed from reference TRBV2 and TRBJ2-5, reads EPEVTQTPSHQVTQMGQEVILRCVPISNHLYFYWYRQILGQKVEFLVSFYNNEISEKSEIFDDQFSVERPDGSNFTLKIRSTKLEDSAMYFCASSDNSVQETQYFGPGTRLLVL.

The genes are TRBV28 and TRBJ2-7, with TRBD2 matching 9 bases. With V trimmed by 6 bases and J by 12 bases, 9 bases remained unmatched. The CDR3 totals 12 residues. Germline V gene sequence: CDR1 MDHEN, CDR2 SYDVKM. CDR3 DNA: TGTGCCAGCAGCCAACTAGCGGGCCCGCTGTACTTC. Translated, it gives CASSQLAGPLYF.

The V gene is TRBV20-1, the J gene TRBJ2-7, with 9 bases aligning to TRBD1. V lost 0 bases and J lost 5; bases outside the gene matches: 8. From germline, CDR1 is DFQATT and CDR2 SNEGSKA (reference sequence). The CDR3 sequence is 15 residues long. Here the CDR3 reads CSAREEGTGSHEQYF. The CDR3 coding sequence is TGCAGTGCTAGAGAGGAAGGGACAGGGTCCCACGAGCAGTACTTC.

Ten or more counts support this clonotype. The rearrangement joins TRBV7-8 to TRBJ1-5; the D is unclear. Germline-derived CDR1 and CDR2 are SGHVS and FQNEAQ. V shed 4 bases and J shed 5 bases, with 12 bases lying between them. The CDR3 extends over 14 amino acids. The CDR3 reads CASSSNGWDQPQHF. CDR3 coding DNA: TGTGCCAGCAGCTCAAATGGGTGGGATCAGCCCCAGCATTTT.

This clonotype was seen ten or more times. The rearrangement links TRBV20-1 to TRBJ1-4; the match to TRBD1 covers 7 bases. CDR3 length equals 14 residues. The V gene's germline CDR1 is DFQATT and CDR2 SNEGSKA (reference sequence). Germline trimming cut 3 bases from V and 4 bases from J; bases unmatched to any gene: 5. The CDR3 protein is CSARPTGYNEKLFF. For the CDR3, the DNA is TGCAGTGCTAGGCCGACAGGGTATAATGAAAAACTGTTTTTT.

This clonotype was found many times. V and J are TRBV6-1 and TRBJ1-5; D gene ambiguous. CDR1 MNHNS and CDR2 SASEGT come from the germline V gene. Trimming removed 7 bases from V and 0 bases from J, with 10 bases in between. The CDR3 consists of 14 residues. CDR3 DNA: TGTGCCAGCATGGAGTCAGATAGCAATCAGCCCCAGCATTTT. Protein sequence: CASMESDSNQPQHF.

This clonotype was counted a few times. This chain joins TRBV30 and TRBJ2-7, with 8 bases lining up with TRBD1. Germline V gene lookup returns CDR1 GTSNPN and CDR2 SVGIG (reference sequence). The J segment lost 5 bases and the V segment lost 0 bases, leaving 3 bases of the junction unmatched. This CDR3 is built from 13 residues. CDR3 loop: CAWSVRGRHEQYF. Here the CDR3 DNA reads TGTGCCTGGAGTGTCAGGGGGCGCCACGAGCAGTACTTC.

This clonotype has at least ten counts. The J gene is TRBJ2-2, the V gene TRBV24-1; 7 nucleotides match TRBD2. The CDR3 is made up of 15 amino acids. Germline V lookup: CDR1 KGHDR, CDR2 SFDVKD. Germline trimming cut 5 bases from V and 6 bases from J; bases unmatched to any gene: 8. CDR3 in DNA: TGTGCCACCAGTGCCCGGACTAGTGAGGCCGGGGAGCTGTTTTTT. It specifies CATSARTSEAGELFF.